The 27 T cell receptor beta chains below come from one sample, sequenced in a study of blood T cell repertoires in COVID-19. Sequencing was performed with immunoSEQ multiplex PCR; in TCRdb, only in-frame clones are kept and a portion is missing. The top ten hold roughly 6.9% of the sample, which has some 300,000 clones, around 89% seen once. Sequencing used peripheral blood. These receptors were taken from a woman in her twenties or thirties who had recovered from COVID-19.

Only a few counts were recorded for this clone. The chain couples TRBV11-2 to TRBJ1-6; 7 positions agree with TRBD1. The CDR3 covers 14 residues. The J segment lost 9 bases and the V segment lost 6 bases, leaving 8 bases of the junction unmatched. Per germline, CDR1 SGHAT and CDR2 FQNNGV. CDR3 sequence (DNA): TGTGCCAGCAGTCATGGACAGGCCGGTTCACCCCTCCACTTT. Translation gives CASSHGQAGSPLHF.

The chain links TRBV7-9 to TRBJ1-4; TRBD1 aligns across 8 bases. The CDR3 totals 14 residues. CDR1 is SEHNR and CDR2 is FQNEAQ in the germline V gene (reference sequence). V dropped 4 bases and J dropped 4; count of bases not matched to a gene: 2. DNA for the CDR3: TGTGCCAGCAGCTGGACAGGGATTAATGAAAAACTGTTTTTT. Its protein product is CASSWTGINEKLFF.

This chain links TRBV19 with TRBJ1-1, with 8 positions matching TRBD1. Germline CDR1 LNHDA, CDR2 SQIVND (reference sequence). The CDR3 is made up of 13 amino acids. Unmatched junction bases numbered 1, after V lost 3 bases and J lost 4 bases. CDR3 bases: TGTGCCAGTAGTATCCAGGGGGCCACTGAAGCTTTCTTT. Protein: CASSIQGATEAFF.

The V call is TRBV5-1, the J call TRBJ1-2; 8 positions match TRBD1. The CDR3 is 15 residues long. V lost 4 bases and J lost 7; bases outside the gene matches: 12. The V gene's germline CDR1 is SGHRS and CDR2 YFSETQ. The CDR3 DNA reads as TGCGCCAGCAGCACCCTTCGGACAGGGATTGGTGGCTACACCTTC. Translated, it gives CASSTLRTGIGGYTF. Supplemented by reference TRBV5-1 and TRBJ1-2, the full variable domain reads KAGVTQTPRYLIKTRGQQVTLSCSPISGHRSVSWYQQTPGQGLQFLFEYFSETQRNKGNFPGRFSGRQFSNSRSEMNVSTLELGDSALYLCASSTLRTGIGGYTFGSGTRLTVV.

The CDR3 sequence is CAISPGLAGGGYEQYF. The CDR3 nucleotides read TGTGCCATCAGTCCGGGACTAGCGGGGGGTGGGTACGAGCAGTACTTC. The rearrangement joins TRBV10-3 to TRBJ2-7, with 15 bases aligning to TRBD2. V was clipped by 5 bases and J by 4 bases; unmatched bases: 6. CDR3 length: 16 amino acids. Germline V gene data show CDR1 as ENHRY and CDR2 as SYGVKD.

This clone was seen a few times. The V call is TRBV6-6, the J call TRBJ2-2; perhaps TRBD1 as D (5 bases). CDR1 MNHNY and CDR2 SVGAGI come from the germline V gene (reference sequence). The CDR3 has 15 residues. Trimming took off 6 bases at V and 3 bases at J, with 14 bases between the two ends. CDR3 protein: CASRPPRVDTGELFF. CDR3 bases: TGTGCCAGCAGGCCCCCCAGGGTGGACACCGGGGAGCTGTTTTTT.

This clone was seen just once. The rearrangement links TRBV7-3 to TRBJ1-1; D might be TRBD1 (5 bases). Germline-derived CDR1 and CDR2 are SGHTA and FQGTGA. The CDR3 has 15 residues. The V end lost 5 bases, the J end lost 10 bases, and 23 bases lay between the germline ends. As DNA, the CDR3 is TGTGCCAGCAGCAAATCCCCAGGGCCCGGAGTGGCAGCTTTCTTT. Translating gives CASSKSPGPGVAAFF.

This chain connects TRBV5-1 to TRBJ1-5, with D unclear. CDR3 length equals 15 residues. Trimming stripped 2 bases from V and 2 bases from J, with 11 bases between. Germline-derived CDR1 and CDR2 are SGHRS and YFSETQ. CDR3 amino acids: CASSLGPGGNQPQHF. CDR3 bases: TGCGCCAGCAGCTTAGGGCCCGGGGGCAATCAGCCCCAGCATTTT.

The chain joins TRBV24-1 to TRBJ2-7; D may be TRBD2 (6 bases). Germline assignment: CDR1 KGHDR and CDR2 SFDVKD. V lost 6 bases, J lost 2 bases, and 10 bases lay in between. The CDR3 contains 13 residues. CDR3 region: CATSPTGAYEQYF. The CDR3 DNA reads as TGTGCCACCAGTCCGACGGGGGCCTACGAGCAGTACTTC.

The rearrangement joins TRBV11-3 to TRBJ2-3; 12 nucleotides match TRBD2. Germline lookup yields CDR1 SGHNT and CDR2 YENEEA. The CDR3 runs to 17 residues. The ends lost 1 base at V and 5 bases at J; junction bases unmatched: 7. The CDR3 bases are TGTGCCAGCAGCTTAGGAGCCCTAGCGGGGGGGCAAGATACGCAGTATTTT. This encodes CASSLGALAGGQDTQYF.

In its sample, this clone was seen once. This rearrangement joins TRBV7-9 to TRBJ1-4; 10 bases are a match to TRBD1. Germline trimming cut 5 bases from V and 8 bases from J; bases unmatched to any gene: 11. The CDR3 runs 16 residues. CDR1 is SEHNR and CDR2 is FQNEAQ in the germline V gene (reference sequence). CDR3 in amino acids: CASSTGTGAPREKLFF. DNA for the CDR3: TGTGCCAGCAGCACCGGGACAGGGGCTCCTCGAGAAAAACTGTTTTTT.

The V gene is TRBV27, the J gene TRBJ1-4; 9 nucleotides agree with TRBD1. V lost 8 bases and J lost 8; bases outside the gene matches: 9. This CDR3 has 14 amino acids. CDR1 and CDR2 from the germline V gene are MNHEY and SMNVEV (reference sequence). Written as DNA, the CDR3 is TGTGCCAGCGCCGGGGGACAGGGAAGGGAAAAACTGTTTTTT. Protein sequence: CASAGGQGREKLFF.

The rearrangement links TRBV10-3 to TRBJ2-1; D is unresolved. V was shortened by 3 bases and J by 10 bases, with 7 bases between the two germline ends. Germline V CDR1 and CDR2: ENHRY, SYGVKD. The CDR3 loop spans 11 amino acids. The CDR3 DNA follows: TGTGCCATCAGTGACATTGAGGAGCAGTTCTTC. Translation: CAISDIEEQFF.

The chain couples TRBV28 to TRBJ2-2; 9 bases agree with TRBD1. Trimming removed 5 bases from V and 7 bases from J; junction bases left unmatched: 8. Looked up from germline, CDR1 is MDHEN and CDR2 is SYDVKM. CDR3 size: 15 residues. The CDR3 spells CASSPGTGKGGELFF. CDR3 nucleotide sequence: TGTGCCAGCAGTCCCGGGACAGGGAAGGGCGGGGAGCTGTTTTTT.

The sample holds a few counts of this clone. The chain joins TRBV5-6 to TRBJ1-6, with TRBD1 identical over 9 bases. V was pared by 0 bases and J by 8 bases, with 0 bases of the junction left unmatched. Germline CDR1 reads SGHDT; CDR2 reads YYEEEE. The CDR3 is made up of 14 amino acids. The DNA for the CDR3 is TGTGCCAGCAGCTTGGGGACAGGGGATTCACCCCTCCACTTT. This sequence encodes CASSLGTGDSPLHF.

The chain has TRBV10-3 and TRBJ1-2; 7 nucleotides match TRBD1. The V segment lost 6 bases and the J segment 6 bases; nucleotides outside the gene matches: 7. Germline V gives CDR1 ENHRY, CDR2 SYGVKD. The CDR3 has 13 amino acids. CDR3 in amino acids: CAISPGTADGYTF. In nucleotides, the CDR3 is TGTGCCATCAGCCCCGGGACAGCAGATGGCTACACCTTC.

This rearrangement joins TRBV28 to TRBJ1-6, with 10 bases lining up with TRBD1. The CDR3 has 16 residues. Looked up from germline, CDR1 is MDHEN and CDR2 is SYDVKM. V shed 7 bases, J shed 7 bases, and the junction held 10 bases outside the gene matches. CDR3: CASTLVRGQGNSPLHF. Written as DNA, the CDR3 is TGTGCCAGCACCTTAGTGAGGGGACAGGGGAATTCACCCCTCCACTTT.

The chain is built from TRBV28 and TRBJ2-5, with D possibly TRBD1 on 5 matching bases. Germline CDR1 is MDHEN and CDR2 is SYDVKM. This CDR3 region has 15 residues. V gave up 4 bases and J gave up 0 bases, with 12 bases separating them. The CDR3 here is CASSYANRYQETQYF. The CDR3 DNA reads as TGTGCCAGCAGTTACGCAAACAGGTACCAAGAGACCCAGTACTTC.

The chain carries TRBV5-4 and TRBJ2-3, with TRBD1 matching over 11 bases. Germline V lookup: CDR1 SGHNT, CDR2 YYREEE (reference sequence). The CDR3 spans 16 residues. V dropped 3 bases and J dropped 10; count of bases not matched to a gene: 13. This chain's CDR3 is CASSSPGTGGYEAQYF. CDR3 coding DNA: TGTGCCAGCAGCTCTCCCGGGACAGGGGGATATGAGGCGCAGTATTTT.

The rearrangement links TRBV7-2 to TRBJ1-3, with TRBD1 as a possible D gene (6 bases). This CDR3 is 15 amino acids long. Looked up from germline, CDR1 is SGHTA and CDR2 is FQGNSA. The ends were cut back, 4 bases at V and 8 bases at J, with 18 bases in the middle. The CDR3 protein is CASSYMTGSRDTIYF. CDR3 nucleotide sequence: TGTGCCAGCAGCTACATGACAGGAAGTAGGGACACCATATATTTT.

The chain links TRBV11-2 to TRBJ2-1; 9 nucleotides match TRBD1. This CDR3 has 13 amino acids. Trimming at V came to 3 bases and at J to 8 bases, leaving 2 bases not matched to a gene. Germline V gene lookup returns CDR1 SGHAT and CDR2 FQNNGV. The CDR3, as DNA: TGTGCCAGCAGCTTGGACAGGGGCGATGAGCAGTTCTTC. Protein sequence: CASSLDRGDEQFF.

The chain recombines TRBV7-2 with TRBJ2-3; no reliable D call. The V and J ends lost 4 bases and 6 bases respectively, with 14 bases between them. The CDR3 is made up of 14 amino acids. Germline V gives CDR1 SGHTA, CDR2 FQGNSA. For the CDR3, the DNA is TGTGCCAGCAGCTGGTCCGACTCACCCGATACGCAGTATTTT. Its protein product is CASSWSDSPDTQYF.

J is TRBJ2-5 and V is TRBV27; 7 bases agree with TRBD1. CDR3 length: 14 amino acids. Trimming took 6 bases from V and 4 from J; bases not matched to a gene: 8. The V gene's germline CDR1 is MNHEY and CDR2 SMNVEV (reference sequence). CDR3 region: CASRPQGYGETQYF. Written as DNA, the CDR3 is TGTGCCAGCAGGCCACAGGGGTACGGAGAGACCCAGTACTTC.

This chain uses TRBV2 with TRBJ1-1, with D maybe TRBD1 (5 bases). The CDR3 length is 14 residues. V lost 2 bases and J lost 0, with 7 bases in between. Germline CDR1 SNHLY, CDR2 FYNNEI. CDR3 coding DNA: TGTGCCAGCAGTGAAATGACAGTGAACACTGAAGCTTTCTTT. Amino acid sequence: CASSEMTVNTEAFF.

This chain joins TRBV30 and TRBJ1-2; D might be TRBD1 (5 bases). The CDR3 extends over 12 amino acids. The V end was cut by 5 bases, the J end by 3 bases, with 10 bases between. Per the germline V gene, CDR1 is GTSNPN and CDR2 is SVGIG (reference sequence). As DNA, the CDR3 is TGTGCCTGGGACAGACAATACTATGGCTACACCTTC. This translates into CAWDRQYYGYTF.

Concerning this clone: No DNA is shown, since the ends of the CDR3 on it are uncertain; the CDR3 is the one TCRdb lists. The CDR3 is CASTSGGSGANVLTF. V and J are TRBV19 and TRBJ2-6; TRBD2 is the table's D call, not checked against the DNA. The CDR3 has 15 residues if both end residues are counted. The germline CDR1 and CDR2 sequences are LNHDA and SQIVND (reference sequence).

The J gene is TRBJ1-2, the V gene TRBV29-1; D is possibly TRBD1 (6 bases). The ends were cut back, 5 bases at V and 8 bases at J, with 9 bases in the middle. The CDR3 totals 10 residues. In germline, CDR1 is SQVTM, CDR2 ANQGSEA. The CDR3, as DNA: TGCAGCGTTTTTGACAGGGGCTACACCTTC. Amino acids: CSVFDRGYTF.